One and the same sample provided the 14 T cell receptor beta chains below, sequenced in a study of early T cells in non-severe SARS-CoV-2 infection. TCRdb called the 5' RACE reads again in MiXCR, with one record for every CDR3 protein. The table includes roughly 51,000 distinct CDR3 sequences, approximately 6% detected once. The sequenced sample consisted of whole blood. These receptors came from an adult who was a healthcare worker with PCR-confirmed SARS-CoV-2 infection or an uninfected control (not recorded which).

In its sample, this clonotype was seen many times. V gene TRBV6-1 combines with J gene TRBJ1-1, with 10 nucleotides matching TRBD1. V was pared by 6 bases and J by 5 bases, with 6 bases of the junction left unmatched. This CDR3 region has 14 residues. CDR1 is MNHNS, CDR2 SASEGT, per germline. The CDR3 DNA reads TGTGCCAGCAGCCGTCCGGGACAGGGGACTGAAGCTTTCTTT. This encodes CASSRPGQGTEAFF.

The table lists this clonotype with many counts. DNA of the CDR3: TGTGCCAGCAGCCAAAGTTCGGGCACAAACTTTGAGCAGTACTTC. This sequence encodes CASSQSSGTNFEQYF. V is TRBV4-2 and J is TRBJ2-7; D is undetermined. The germline V gene encodes CDR1 LGHNA and CDR2 YNFKEQ. The CDR3 length is 15 residues. V was clipped by 2 bases and J by 7 bases, with 18 bases between them.

The chain has TRBV13 and TRBJ1-5, with D perhaps TRBD1 (5 bases). V lost 5 bases and J 3 bases, leaving 20 bases between the germline ends. The CDR3 contains 17 residues. Germline-derived CDR1 and CDR2 are PRHDT and FYEKMQ (reference sequence). The CDR3 is CASSPPHGTSYNQPQHF. The CDR3 bases are TGTGCCAGCAGCCCCCCCCATGGGACTTCCTACAATCAGCCCCAGCATTTT.

The chain employs TRBV6-2 or TRBV6-3 and TRBJ1-1; D is unresolved. Trimming shortened V by 7 bases and J by 5 bases, and 11 bases separated the two germline ends. The germline V gene has CDR1 MNHEY and CDR2 SVGEGT. This CDR3 has 12 amino acids. This CDR3 reads CASTDPGTEAFF. The CDR3 DNA is TGTGCCAGCACGGACCCGGGGACTGAAGCTTTCTTT.

The CDR3 DNA sequence: TGCAGCGTGATCGGGACGGACTACAATGAGCAGTTCTTC. Translated, it gives CSVIGTDYNEQFF. This chain connects TRBV29-1 to TRBJ2-1; either TRBD1 or TRBD2 may fit D (5 bases each). This CDR3 comprises 13 residues. Trimming shortened V by 6 bases and J by 3 bases, and 12 bases separated the two germline ends. Looked up from germline, CDR1 is SQVTM and CDR2 is ANQGSEA.

This clonotype was counted many times. This chain joins TRBV25-1 and TRBJ2-1; D is uncertain. Trimming shortened V by 6 bases and J by 8 bases, and 23 bases separated the two germline ends. The germline V gene has CDR1 MGHDK and CDR2 SYGVNS. CDR3 size: 16 residues. The CDR3 region is CASSPRHLKGWDEQFF. The CDR3 nucleotides read TGTGCCAGCAGCCCTAGACACCTTAAAGGGTGGGATGAGCAGTTCTTC.

This clonotype occurred a few times. CDR3 nucleotides: TGTGCCAGCATTACGGACCTTAGCACAGATACGCAGTATTTT. It is translated as CASITDLSTDTQYF. This chain joins TRBV7-8 and TRBJ2-3; D is undetermined. Germline CDR1 reads SGHVS; CDR2 reads FQNEAQ. There are 14 residues in the CDR3. Deletions cut 7 bases from V and 0 bases from J, with 11 bases between. The variable domain in full, completed from reference TRBV7-8 and TRBJ2-3, reads GAGVSQSPRYKVAKRGQDVALRCDPISGHVSLFWYQQALGQGPEFLTYFQNEAQLDKSGLPSDRFFAERPEGSVSTLKIQRTQQEDSAVYLCASITDLSTDTQYFGPGTRLTVL.

This clonotype was seen a few times. This chain joins TRBV29-1 and TRBJ1-1; D gene unclear. Trimming left V 4 bases short and J 8 bases short, with 20 bases between. The CDR3 sequence is 14 residues long. CDR1 is SQVTM, CDR2 ANQGSEA, per germline. This CDR3 reads CSVGDYPKVAEAFF. The CDR3 coding sequence is TGCAGCGTTGGGGATTATCCTAAGGTAGCGGAAGCTTTCTTT.

This clonotype was observed many times. The chain links TRBV18 to TRBJ1-2; TRBD1 matches at 7 bases. The CDR3 spans 16 residues. V was clipped by 3 bases and J by 4 bases; unmatched bases: 11. From germline, CDR1 is KGHSH and CDR2 LQKENI. CDR3 nucleotide sequence: TGTGCCAGCTCACCCCCGCCGTTGGCAGGGGGCTATGGCTACACCTTC. Translating it yields CASSPPPLAGGYGYTF.

The rearrangement joins TRBV10-1 to TRBJ1-1; D not certain. The CDR3 runs to 14 residues. V lost 3 bases, J lost 1 base, and 9 bases lay in between. CDR1 and CDR2 (germline): WNHNN, SYGVQD (reference sequence). The CDR3 region has the DNA TGCGCCAGCAGTGATAGGCGTCAGAACACTGAAGCTTTCTTT. It codes for CASSDRRQNTEAFF.

This clonotype was picked up many times. The chain recombines TRBV24-1 with TRBJ2-1; D gene uncertain. The germline CDR1 and CDR2 sequences are KGHDR and SFDVKD. V was pared by 6 bases and J by 7 bases, with 12 bases between. The CDR3 contains 13 residues. The CDR3, as DNA: TGTGCCACCAGTAACCGCAGAGGAAATGAGCAGTTCTTC. It codes for CATSNRRGNEQFF.

The chain links TRBV15 to TRBJ2-7, with D possibly matching TRBD1 (6 bases). CDR3 size: 14 residues. CDR1 and CDR2 (germline): LNHNV, YYDKDF (reference sequence). V lost 8 bases and J 2 bases, leaving 16 bases between the germline ends. The CDR3 spells CATHDGTPTYEQYF. In DNA form, the CDR3 reads TGTGCCACCCACGACGGGACACCAACCTACGAGCAGTACTTC.

The chain joins TRBV30 to TRBJ2-1; D is perhaps TRBD1 (5 bases). Trimming cost V 1 base and J 13 bases, with 14 bases left between them. Per germline, CDR1 GTSNPN and CDR2 SVGIG (reference sequence). This CDR3 is built from 12 residues. CDR3 bases: TGTGCCTGGAGTGAGGGGATAACCTCACAGTTCTTC. Translated: CAWSEGITSQFF.

This clonotype is medium-sized (0.01 to 0.1%) by share. The chain couples TRBV19 to TRBJ2-6; the D is unclear. Deletions cut 7 bases from V and 1 base from J, with 14 bases between. Looked up from germline, CDR1 is LNHDA and CDR2 is SQIVND (reference sequence). This CDR3 is 16 amino acids long. CDR3 sequence: CASMAASSSGANVLTF. The CDR3 coding sequence is TGTGCCAGTATGGCAGCTTCTTCATCTGGGGCCAACGTCCTGACTTTC.